Sequencing of this TCR beta chain was carried out in a study of T cell clonality in common variable immunodeficiency. Diagnosis required reduced IgG, IgA and/or IgM with specific antibody deficiency. Regarding the study as a whole: Fewer deletions and N-nucleotide insertions were reportedly seen in common variable immunodeficiency TCR beta sequences. Patient heterogeneity in the CVID cohort limited correlations between repertoire features and clinical complications.

Germline V gives CDR1 SGHRS, CDR2 YFSETQ. This CDR3 has 13 residues. Deletions cut 4 bases from V and 7 bases from J, with 14 bases between. Clones were sequenced by immunoSEQ multiplex PCR, and TCRdb holds only the in-frame ones, with some missing. The specimen has roughly 7,300 clones, none found just once. On this clone: The antigen is not known. The CDR3 end falls 3 residues outside the read, so it is completed with the germline J gene.

The TCR sequence derives from a human donor with common variable immunodeficiency. The V gene is TRBV5-1, the J gene TRBJ2-5; maybe TRBD2 (9 bases). Source material: peripheral blood mononuclear cells. The part of the CDR3 DNA that was read is TGCGCCAGCAGCCTAGCGGGGACAGGGACC. Its translation is CASSLAGTGT. The full CDR3 reads CASSLAGTGTQYF.